Listed below are T cell receptor beta chains from one sample, sequenced in a study of cytomegalovirus exposure and HLA in healthy donors. Profiled with immunoSEQ multiplex PCR; TCRdb holds only in-frame clones, not every one. Here the sample spans about 170,000 clones, approximately 81% being singletons. The source material was PBMCs. The receptor source for this set is a woman between 50 and 59 years old in good health and CMV-seronegative. The CDR3 runs from the conserved cysteine through the conserved F or W. Fields, in order: V gene, J gene, clone size, CDR3 length, CDR3 protein. Size is stated for part of the rows, as once, few or many counts, or as a class when the clone is expanded.

TRBV19	TRBJ2-3	.	13	CASSRGHGDTQYF
TRBV28	TRBJ1-5	.	16	CASSLRGQGAKQPQHF
TRBV18	TRBJ2-1	.	16	CASSPPGQISYNEQFF
TRBV5-6	TRBJ2-1	.	16	CASSPAGGSSYNEQFF
TRBV7-9	TRBJ2-5	.	15	CASSSRQGVAETQYF
TRBV30	TRBJ1-1	.	16	CAWSVHRANPNTEAFF
TRBV27	TRBJ1-6	.	15	CASRAGGLGRSPLHF
TRBV9	TRBJ1-4	once	14	CASSVGPGGEKLFF
TRBV10-1	TRBJ2-3	.	16	CASSAGTSGNTDTQYF
TRBV7-2	TRBJ2-7	.	15	CASSFEGLRSYEQYF
TRBV19	TRBJ1-6	few	14	CATTDRSNNSPLHF
TRBV19	TRBJ1-5	once	14	CASSMAGFNQPQHF
TRBV19	TRBJ1-2	few	12	CASLTFNYGYTF
TRBV28	TRBJ1-3	.	16	CASSSSRAGPRNTIYF
TRBV2	TRBJ1-2	.	17	CASSERRPRGSNYGYTF
TRBV7-9	TRBJ2-3	.	17	CASSLGLAAASTDTQYF
TRBV28	TRBJ1-4	.	16	CASSLYTGQVNEKLFF
TRBV6-5	TRBJ2-3	few	14	CASTLGPRGGTQYF
TRBV5-5	TRBJ2-7	.	16	CASSYSGGLDSYEQYF
TRBV7-9	TRBJ1-1	few	15	CASSFNAGGTTEAFF
TRBV2	TRBJ2-3	.	14	CAGTSGLGSYTQYF
TRBV13	TRBJ1-5	.	14	CASSQGQGPRPQHF
TRBV28	TRBJ2-3	.	13	CASSRDRVDTQYF
TRBV2	TRBJ1-2	.	13	CASGARGRGGYTF
TRBV4-1	TRBJ2-5	.	13	CASSQAPDRGPYF
TRBV28	TRBJ1-2	once	11	CASSLVGGYTF
TRBV4-2	TRBJ1-6	once	15	CASSQTTGGDSPLHF
TRBV7-2	TRBJ2-1	.	17	CASSSPVRGSSYNEQFF
TRBV28	TRBJ1-1	.	14	CASSFEDGRPEAFF
TRBV5-1	TRBJ1-1	.	14	CASSTGQPNTEAFF
TRBV10-3	TRBJ2-7	.	14	CAISKTGGESEQYF
TRBV5-8	TRBJ2-1	.	18	CASRAGLAAVFHSNEQFF
TRBV29-1	TRBJ2-7	.	13	CSVETGTGYEQYF
TRBV19	TRBJ2-5	.	13	CATWDRERETQYF
TRBV30	TRBJ1-3	once	13	CAWSGTLGNTIYF
TRBV6-1	TRBJ2-7	few	11	CALRGAGEQYF
TRBV5-4	TRBJ2-1	.	17	CASSLGSGVSSYNEQFF
TRBV10-2	TRBJ2-3	once	15	CASSETSGNTDTQYF
TRBV7-9	TRBJ1-5	once	17	CASSLEAGYYSNQPQHF
TRBV25-1	TRBJ2-1	.	15	CASSESGSSYNEQFF
TRBV4-1	TRBJ2-1	.	15	CASSQVGLARYEQFF
TRBV28	TRBJ1-2	few	17	CASSLYRQGSANYGYTF
TRBV6-5	TRBJ2-7	once	14	CASRYDRTYDEQYF
TRBV7-9	TRBJ2-1	.	11	CASSLGQSAFF
TRBV5-5	TRBJ1-6	.	14	CASIQGQSNSPLHF
TRBV2	TRBJ1-5	.	17	CASSEGGGPYSNQPQHF
TRBV18	TRBJ2-7	.	13	CASSGGQPYEQYF
TRBV2	TRBJ1-1	.	14	CASSYMGGNTEAFF
TRBV5-4	TRBJ2-1	few	14	CASSLVGGRNEQFF
TRBV18	TRBJ1-1	.	16	CASSQFLLTVNTEAFF
TRBV29-1	TRBJ1-2	.	12	CSVEGNTYGYTF
TRBV9	TRBJ2-7	.	14	CASSPNGVSYEQYF
TRBV7-2	TRBJ1-5	.	14	CASSSGQVNQPQHF
TRBV4-2	TRBJ2-1	.	17	CASSQEGRGGSYNEQFF
TRBV9	TRBJ1-1	.	13	CASSVVPGGQAFF
TRBV7-3	TRBJ2-1	.	17	CASSPSGGTSGSTEQFF
TRBV5-4	TRBJ2-3	.	14	CASSLGERTDTQYF
TRBV7-9	TRBJ2-7	.	15	CSSSLASGYSYEQYF
TRBV5-4	TRBJ2-5	.	12	CATQGGQETQYF